This T cell receptor beta chain stems from a study of blood T cell repertoires in COVID-19. The method was immunoSEQ multiplex PCR; TCRdb's version includes in-frame clones alone and lacks a portion of them. The table has roughly 220,000 clones, approximately 86% seen once; the top ten hold roughly 14%. Germline CDR1 reads MNHEY; CDR2 reads SMNVEV (reference sequence). V was pared by 2 bases and J by 3 bases, with 8 bases of the junction left unmatched. The CDR3 spans 17 residues. The chain has TRBV27 and TRBJ2-1; 9 nucleotides align to TRBD1. Sequencing was done on a sample of PBMCs or T cells enriched from blood (not recorded which). This receptor was obtained from a woman aged 50 to 60 with acute COVID-19. CDR3 nucleotides: TGTGCCAGCAGTTTACGGAAAACAGGGGGCGTCTACAATGAGCAGTTCTTC. It encodes CASSLRKTGGVYNEQFF.